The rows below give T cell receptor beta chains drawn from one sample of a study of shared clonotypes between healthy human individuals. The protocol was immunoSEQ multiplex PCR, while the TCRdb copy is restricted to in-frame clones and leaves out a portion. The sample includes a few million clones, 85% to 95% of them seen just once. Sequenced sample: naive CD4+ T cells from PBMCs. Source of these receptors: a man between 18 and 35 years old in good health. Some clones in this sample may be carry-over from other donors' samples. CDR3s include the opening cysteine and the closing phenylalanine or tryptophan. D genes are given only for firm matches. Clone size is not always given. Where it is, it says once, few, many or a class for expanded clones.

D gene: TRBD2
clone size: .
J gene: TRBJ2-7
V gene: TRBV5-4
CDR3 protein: CASSSSGRISYEQYF
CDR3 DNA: TGTGCCAGCAGTTCTAGCGGGAGAATATCCTACGAGCAGTACTTC

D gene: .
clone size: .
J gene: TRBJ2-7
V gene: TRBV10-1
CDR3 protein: CASRASHDSYEQYF
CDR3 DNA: TGCGCCAGCAGGGCTAGTCACGATTCCTACGAGCAGTACTTC

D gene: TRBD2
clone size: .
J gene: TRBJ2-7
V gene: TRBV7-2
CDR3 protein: CASSSTTGTSGSHSYEQYF
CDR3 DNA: TGTGCCAGCAGCTCTACTACCGGGACTAGCGGGAGTCATTCCTACGAGCAGTACTTC

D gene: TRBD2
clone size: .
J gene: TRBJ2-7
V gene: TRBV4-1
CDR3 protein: CASSLSPLAGTYEQYF
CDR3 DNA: TGCGCCAGCAGCCTCTCTCCTCTAGCGGGAACCTACGAGCAGTACTTC

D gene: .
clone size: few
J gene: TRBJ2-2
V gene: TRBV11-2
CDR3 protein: CASSLGGFTGELFF
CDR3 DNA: TGTGCCAGCAGCTTAGGGGGATTCACCGGGGAGCTGTTTTTT

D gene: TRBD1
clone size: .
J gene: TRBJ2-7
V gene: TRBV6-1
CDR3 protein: CASSSWTGGSYEQYF
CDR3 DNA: TGTGCCAGCAGTTCTTGGACAGGGGGGTCCTACGAGCAGTACTTC

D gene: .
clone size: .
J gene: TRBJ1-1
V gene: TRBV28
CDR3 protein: CASSLGGSAFF
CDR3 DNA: TGTGCCAGCAGTTTAGGGGGCTCAGCTTTCTTT

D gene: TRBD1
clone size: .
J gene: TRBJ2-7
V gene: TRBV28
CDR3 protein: CASRPYRGSLYEQYF
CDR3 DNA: TGTGCCAGCAGGCCCTACAGGGGATCCCTGTACGAGCAGTACTTC

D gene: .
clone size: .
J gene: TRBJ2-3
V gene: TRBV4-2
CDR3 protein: CASSQGTGPYTDTQYF
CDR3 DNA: TGTGCCAGCAGCCAAGGGACGGGCCCTTACACAGATACGCAGTATTTT

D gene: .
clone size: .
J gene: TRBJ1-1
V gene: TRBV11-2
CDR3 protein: CASGQGGIEAFF
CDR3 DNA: TGTGCCAGCGGCCAAGGGGGGATTGAAGCTTTCTTT

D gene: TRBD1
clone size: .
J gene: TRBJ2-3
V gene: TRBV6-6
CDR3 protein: CASRGTGGTDTQYF
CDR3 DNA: TGTGCCAGCAGGGGGACAGGGGGCACAGATACGCAGTATTTT

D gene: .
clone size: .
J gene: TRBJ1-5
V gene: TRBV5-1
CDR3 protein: CASSLGPLGGNQPQHF
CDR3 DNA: TGCGCCAGCAGCTTGGGCCCCCTGGGAGGCAATCAGCCCCAGCATTTT

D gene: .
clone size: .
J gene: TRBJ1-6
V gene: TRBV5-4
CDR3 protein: CASSLQGSNSPLHF
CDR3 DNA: TGTGCCAGCAGCTTGCAGGGGAGCAATTCACCCCTCCACTTT

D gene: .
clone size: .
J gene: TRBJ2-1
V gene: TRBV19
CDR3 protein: CASSSQSSYNEQFF
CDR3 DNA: TGTGCCAGTAGTTCCCAGAGCTCCTACAATGAGCAGTTCTTC

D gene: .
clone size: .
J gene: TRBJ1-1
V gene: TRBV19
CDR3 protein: CASGGYAPGRLGTTEAFF
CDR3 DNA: TGTGCCAGTGGAGGATATGCACCCGGACGTCTAGGGACAACTGAAGCTTTCTTT

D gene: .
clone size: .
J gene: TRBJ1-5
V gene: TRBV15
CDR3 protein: CATSSRQGNQPQHF
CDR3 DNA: TGTGCCACCAGCAGCCGGCAGGGAAACCAGCCCCAGCATTTT

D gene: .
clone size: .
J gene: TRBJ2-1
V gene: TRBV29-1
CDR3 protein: CSAQHSTYNEQFF
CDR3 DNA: TGCAGCGCTCAGCACAGTACCTACAATGAGCAGTTCTTC

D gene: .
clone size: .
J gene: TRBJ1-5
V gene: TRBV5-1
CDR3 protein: CASSLGAGGNQPQHF
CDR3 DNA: TGCGCCAGCAGCTTGGGCGCGGGGGGCAATCAGCCCCAGCATTTT

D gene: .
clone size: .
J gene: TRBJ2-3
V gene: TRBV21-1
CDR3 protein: CASSLPGDTQYF
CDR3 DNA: TGTGCCAGCAGCTTGCCCGGAGATACGCAGTATTTT

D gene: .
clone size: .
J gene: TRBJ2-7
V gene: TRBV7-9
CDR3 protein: CASSPPGGRGISEQYF
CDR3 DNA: TGTGCCAGCAGCCCCCCCGGGGGCAGGGGAATTTCCGAGCAGTACTTC

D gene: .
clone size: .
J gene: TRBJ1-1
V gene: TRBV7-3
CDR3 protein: CASSLVPQPLNTEAFF
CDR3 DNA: TGTGCCAGCAGCTTAGTTCCACAGCCTCTGAACACTGAAGCTTTCTTT

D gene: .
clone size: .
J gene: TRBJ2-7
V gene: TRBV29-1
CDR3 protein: CSVGLGSYEQYF
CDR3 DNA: TGCAGCGTTGGACTAGGGTCCTACGAGCAGTACTTC

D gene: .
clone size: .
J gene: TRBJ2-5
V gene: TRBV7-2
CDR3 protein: CASSYNSGETQYF
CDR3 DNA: TGTGCCAGCAGCTACAATAGCGGAGAGACCCAGTACTTC

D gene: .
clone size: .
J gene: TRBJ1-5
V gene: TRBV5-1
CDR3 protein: CASSLGPLEPQHF
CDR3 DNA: TGCGCCAGCAGCTTGGGCCCGTTGGAGCCCCAGCATTTT

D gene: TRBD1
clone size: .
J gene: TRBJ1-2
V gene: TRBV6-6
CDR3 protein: CASSRDRVYGYTF
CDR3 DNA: TGTGCCAGCAGTCGAGACAGGGTCTATGGCTACACCTTC

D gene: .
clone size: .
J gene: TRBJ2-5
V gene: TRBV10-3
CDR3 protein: CAISATEQETQYF
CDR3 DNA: TGTGCCATCAGTGCGACAGAACAAGAGACCCAGTACTTC

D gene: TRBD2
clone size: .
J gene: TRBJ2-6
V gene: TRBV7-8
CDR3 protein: CASSPRTSGRPGANVLTF
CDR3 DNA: TGTGCCAGCAGCCCCCGGACTAGCGGGAGGCCAGGGGCCAACGTCCTGACTTTC

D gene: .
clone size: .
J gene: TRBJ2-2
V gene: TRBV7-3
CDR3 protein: CASSLLGASHTGELFF
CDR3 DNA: TGTGCCAGCAGCCTTCTTGGGGCTAGTCATACCGGGGAGCTGTTTTTT

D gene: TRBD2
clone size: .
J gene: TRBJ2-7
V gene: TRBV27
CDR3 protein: CASSPGTSGHYEQYF
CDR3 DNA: TGTGCCAGCAGTCCCGGGACTAGCGGCCACTACGAGCAGTACTTC

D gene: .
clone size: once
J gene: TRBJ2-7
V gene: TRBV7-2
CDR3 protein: CASSASWGWGYEQYF
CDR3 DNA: TGTGCCAGCAGCGCATCATGGGGTTGGGGATACGAGCAGTACTTC

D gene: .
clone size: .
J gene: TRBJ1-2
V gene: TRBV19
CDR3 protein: CASSVGQNGYTF
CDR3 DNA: TGTGCCAGTAGTGTAGGGCAGAATGGCTACACCTTC

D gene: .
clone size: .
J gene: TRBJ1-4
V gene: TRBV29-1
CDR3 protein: CSVAGGGEKLFF
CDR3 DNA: TGCAGCGTTGCCGGGGGAGGAGAAAAACTGTTTTTT

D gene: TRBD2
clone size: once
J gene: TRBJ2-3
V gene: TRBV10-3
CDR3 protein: CAISPTPSGRKLGDTQYF
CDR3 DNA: TGTGCCATCAGCCCCACCCCCAGCGGGAGGAAATTGGGAGATACGCAGTATTTT

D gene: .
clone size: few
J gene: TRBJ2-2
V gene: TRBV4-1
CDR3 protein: CASSQDRGPGTGELFF
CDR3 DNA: TGCGCCAGCAGCCAAGACCGGGGCCCGGGCACCGGGGAGCTGTTTTTT

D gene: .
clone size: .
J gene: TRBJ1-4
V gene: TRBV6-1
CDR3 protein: CASSEDFGPLDEKLFF
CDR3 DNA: TGTGCCAGCAGTGAAGATTTCGGACCTTTGGATGAAAAACTGTTTTTT

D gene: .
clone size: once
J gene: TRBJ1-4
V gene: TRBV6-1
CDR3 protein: CASSEGDYGNEKLFF
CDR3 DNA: TGTGCCAGCAGTGAGGGGGACTACGGTAATGAAAAACTGTTTTTT

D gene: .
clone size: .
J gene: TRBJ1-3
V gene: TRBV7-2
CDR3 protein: CASSPRTGNTIYF
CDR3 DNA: TGTGCCAGCAGCCCCAGAACTGGAAACACCATATATTTT

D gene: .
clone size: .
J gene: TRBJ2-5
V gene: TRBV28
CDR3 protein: CASTLGGRETQYF
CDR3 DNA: TGTGCCAGCACCTTAGGAGGCCGGGAGACCCAGTACTTC

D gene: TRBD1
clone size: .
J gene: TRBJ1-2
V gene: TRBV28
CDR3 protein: CASQGAAPSYGYTF
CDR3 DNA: TGTGCCAGTCAGGGGGCGGCCCCCTCCTATGGCTACACCTTC

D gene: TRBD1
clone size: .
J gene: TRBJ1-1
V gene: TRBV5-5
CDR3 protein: CASSLGAGGNTEAFF
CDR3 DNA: TGTGCCAGCAGCTTGGGGGCAGGGGGTAACACTGAAGCTTTCTTT

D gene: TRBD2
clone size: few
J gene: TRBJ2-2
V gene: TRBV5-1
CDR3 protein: CASSTWTSGGRELFF
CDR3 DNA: TGCGCCAGCAGTACTTGGACTAGCGGGGGTAGGGAGCTGTTTTTT

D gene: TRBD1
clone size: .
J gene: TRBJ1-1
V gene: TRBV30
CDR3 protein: CAWSRDSLNTEAFF
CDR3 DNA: TGTGCCTGGAGCCGGGACAGCTTGAACACTGAAGCTTTCTTT